These 10 T cell receptor beta chains originate from one sample sequenced in a study of blood T cell repertoires in COVID-19. The data were produced by immunoSEQ multiplex PCR, yet TCRdb's version contains in-frame clones alone and is incomplete. The sample records roughly 150,000 clones, 65% to 85% being singletons. The sequencing input was peripheral blood. All receptors come from a woman aged 80 or over with active or convalescent COVID-19.

This clone appeared a single time. DNA for the CDR3: TGTGCCAGCAGCGGCTCCGGGACATCCATCCCAGACAATGAGCAGTTCTTC. As protein: CASSGSGTSIPDNEQFF. This chain joins TRBV9 and TRBJ2-1; D perhaps matches TRBD1 (6 bases). This CDR3 has 17 residues. CDR1 is SGDLS and CDR2 is YYNGEE in the germline V gene. V was pared by 3 bases and J by 5 bases, with 21 bases between.

The rearrangement links TRBV2 to TRBJ1-1; 7 bases agree with TRBD1. The CDR3 consists of 14 residues. Germline CDR1 SNHLY, CDR2 FYNNEI. V lost 7 bases to trimming and J lost 2 bases; unmatched junction nucleotides: 7. The CDR3 nucleotides are TGTGCCAGCACCCGACAGGGCCTCAACACTGAAGCTTTCTTT. Translated, it gives CASTRQGLNTEAFF.

This clone was seen only a few times. This chain links TRBV27 with TRBJ2-7; TRBD2 might be the D (6 bases). The CDR3 is 16 amino acids. Germline V gives CDR1 MNHEY, CDR2 SMNVEV (reference sequence). V was shortened by 5 bases and J by 9 bases, with 26 bases between the two germline ends. The CDR3 DNA reads as TGTGCCAGCAGTATAAATCATGGGGGGACGGCTGGGGGGCAGTACTTC. Translated, it gives CASSINHGGTAGGQYF.

V usage is TRBV7-6 and J usage is TRBJ2-3; 10 nucleotides agree with TRBD2. The germline V gene has CDR1 SGHVS and CDR2 FNYEAQ. This CDR3 contains 14 residues. With V trimmed by 7 bases and J by 4 bases, 5 bases remained unmatched. The chain's CDR3 is CASNQRGGSDTQYF. For the CDR3, the DNA is TGTGCCAGCAACCAGCGGGGGGGCTCAGATACGCAGTATTTT.

CDR3 nucleotide sequence: TGTGCCAGCAGCTTAGGGGTACGGACAGCCAACTACGAGCAGTACTTC. This translates into CASSLGVRTANYEQYF. V is TRBV11-2 and J is TRBJ2-7; D may be TRBD1 (6 bases). The germline V gene encodes CDR1 SGHAT and CDR2 FQNNGV. The CDR3 runs to 16 residues. V lost 1 base to trimming and J lost 3 bases, with 16 bases between them. Using reference TRBV11-2 and TRBJ2-7 for the parts outside the CDR3, the full variable domain is EAGVAQSPRYKIIEKRQSVAFWCNPISGHATLYWYQQILGQGPKLLIQFQNNGVVDDSQLPKDRFSAERLKGVDSTLKIQPAKLEDSAVYLCASSLGVRTANYEQYFGPGTRLTVT.

A few counts support this clone. The rearrangement uses TRBV25-1 and TRBJ2-2, with 9 bases that match TRBD1. Trimming at V came to 4 bases and at J to 5 bases, leaving 11 bases not matched to a gene. The CDR3 runs to 17 residues. CDR1 MGHDK and CDR2 SYGVNS come from the germline V gene. The CDR3, as DNA: TGTGCCAGCAGTGTCGGACAGGGGTCCTTGCGAACCGGGGAGCTGTTTTTT. It translates to CASSVGQGSLRTGELFF.

V usage is TRBV7-3 and J usage is TRBJ1-6; 8 bases are a match to TRBD1. This CDR3 contains 13 residues. Germline CDR1 SGHTA, CDR2 FQGTGA. With V trimmed by 5 bases and J by 9 bases, 3 bases remained unmatched. CDR3 coding DNA: TGTGCCAGCAGCCCAACAGGGGGTTCACCCCTCCACTTT. This sequence encodes CASSPTGGSPLHF.

The chain combines TRBV4-3 with TRBJ1-2; D might be TRBD1 (5 bases). The CDR3 is made up of 17 amino acids. CDR1 and CDR2 (germline): LGHNA, YSLEER. V lost 0 bases and J 7 bases, leaving 21 bases between the germline ends. In DNA form, the CDR3 reads TGCGCCAGCAGCCAAGATAGGGGCTACGGGCCGTTATTTGGCTACACCTTC. Translating it yields CASSQDRGYGPLFGYTF.

The J gene is TRBJ1-6, the V gene TRBV6-5, with D uncertain. CDR1 MNHEY and CDR2 SVGAGI come from the germline V gene. Trimming pared 7 bases from V and 7 bases from J, leaving 14 bases between. This CDR3 region has 14 residues. The CDR3: CASTERAGNSPLHF. Written as DNA, the CDR3 is TGTGCCAGCACCGAAAGGGCGGGAAATTCACCCCTCCACTTT.

The CDR3 region has the DNA TGTGCCAGCAGCCCGTTGCGGACAGGGGGAGAGACCCAGTACTTC. Translating gives CASSPLRTGGETQYF. The chain recombines TRBV5-6 with TRBJ2-5, with TRBD1 matching 10 bases. The germline CDR1 and CDR2 sequences are SGHDT and YYEEEE. CDR3 length: 15 residues. V lost 4 bases, J lost 4 bases, and 7 bases stayed unmatched.